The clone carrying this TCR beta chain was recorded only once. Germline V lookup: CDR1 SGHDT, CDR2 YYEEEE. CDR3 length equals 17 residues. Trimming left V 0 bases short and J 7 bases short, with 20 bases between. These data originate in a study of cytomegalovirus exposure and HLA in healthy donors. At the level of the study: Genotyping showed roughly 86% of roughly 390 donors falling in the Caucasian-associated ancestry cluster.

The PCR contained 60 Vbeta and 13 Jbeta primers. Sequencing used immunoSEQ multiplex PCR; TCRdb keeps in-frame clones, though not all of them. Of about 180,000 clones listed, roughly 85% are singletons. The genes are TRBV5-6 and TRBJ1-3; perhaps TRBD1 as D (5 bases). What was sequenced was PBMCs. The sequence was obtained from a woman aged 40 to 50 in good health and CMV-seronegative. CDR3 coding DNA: TGTGCCAGCAGCTTGGCGCGAAGTTGGGGCCCTTGGAACACCATATATTTT. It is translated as CASSLARSWGPWNTIYF.